The following is a TCR beta chain sequence with its context. The antigen is not known. The PCR had 60 Vbeta and 13 Jbeta primers. Measured with immunoSEQ multiplex PCR; TCRdb has only the in-frame clones, and not every one. The repertoire holds nearly 200,000 clones, 70% to 85% seen once, with 0.075% to 0.1% in the top ten. Germline CDR1 is SNHLY and CDR2 is FYNNEI. The CDR3 contains 18 residues. Trimming cost V 6 bases and J 4 bases; bases outside gene matches: 13. This entry comes from a study of cytomegalovirus exposure and HLA in healthy donors. General study points: In an earlier analysis, most TCR beta V segments were productive about 87% or about 30% of the time. In vitro confirmation showed three CMV-associated chains to be CMV antigen specific.

The rearrangement links TRBV2 to TRBJ2-2; the match to TRBD2 covers 11 bases. Sequencing used PBMCs. The TCR sequence derives from a boy between 2 and 10 years old in good health and CMV-seronegative. For the CDR3, the DNA is TGTGCCAGCAGGGAAAGCCTAGCGGGGGGCCTATTCACCGGGGAGCTGTTTTTT. Its protein is CASRESLAGGLFTGELFF.